This is a list of T cell receptor beta chains from one sample in a study of T cells in Graves' hyperthyroidism and ophthalmopathy. TCRdb re-derived calls from the multiplex PCR reads in MiXCR, one entry per CDR3 protein. In the table there are about 500,000 distinct CDR3 sequences, about a sixth of which are singletons. The sequencing sample was made of blood. The receptors here all came from a woman aged 18-30 years with Graves' ophthalmopathy. Both conserved end residues are part of each CDR3. The order of the fields is V gene, D gene, J gene, clone size, CDR3 DNA, CDR3 protein. The D gene is left open where the match is weak. Clone size is shown for a subset of rows, as once, few, many or a class of expanded clone.

TRBV6-6	.	TRBJ2-7	.	TGTGCCAGCAGTTACATGAACGAGCAGTACTTC	CASSYMNEQYF
TRBV20-1	TRBD1	TRBJ1-2	few	TGCAGTGCTAGCTTAACGGGACAGCACTATGGCTACACCTTC	CSASLTGQHYGYTF
TRBV7-9	TRBD2	TRBJ2-5	many	TGTGCCAGCAGCTTAGCGGTGTCTAGCGGGTACCAAGAGACCCAGTACTTC	CASSLAVSSGYQETQYF
TRBV30	TRBD1	TRBJ2-7	many	TGTGCCTGGACCCTATCCGGGACAGTCTCCTACGAGCAGTACTTC	CAWTLSGTVSYEQYF
TRBV7-8	.	TRBJ2-1	many	TGTGCCAGCAGCTCCCCTCAGGGGGGGGACTACAATGAGCAGTTCTTC	CASSSPQGGDYNEQFF
TRBV25-1	.	TRBJ1-1	few	TGTGCCAGCAGTGAAGGGTACGTGAACACTGAAGCTTTCTTT	CASSEGYVNTEAFF
TRBV6-1	.	TRBJ2-3	few	TGTGCCAGCAGGTCACACGTCGTGACAGCAAGCACAGATACGCAGTATTTT	CASRSHVVTASTDTQYF
TRBV6-1	TRBD1	TRBJ1-1	many	TGTGCCAGCAGTCTCACAGTACAGGGGAGGACTGAAGCTTTCTTT	CASSLTVQGRTEAFF
TRBV4-2	.	TRBJ2-3	.	TGTGCCAGCAGCCAAGACGGCGAGGGCAGCACAGATACGCAGTATTTT	CASSQDGEGSTDTQYF
TRBV30	.	TRBJ2-2	many	TGTGCCTGGAGTGTTGGGGACGCCGGGGAGCTGTTTTTT	CAWSVGDAGELFF
TRBV20-1	TRBD1	TRBJ1-5	many	TGCAGTGCTAGAGCCGGGACAGGGGGCAATCAGCCCCAGCATTTT	CSARAGTGGNQPQHF
TRBV30	TRBD1	TRBJ1-1	many	TGTGCCTGGAGTGTACGGACAGGGGCTGAAGCTTTCTTT	CAWSVRTGAEAFF
TRBV5-4	.	TRBJ1-2	.	TGTGCCAGCAGCCCATTTTCTGGGGCTCGTCGTTATGGCTACACCTTC	CASSPFSGARRYGYTF
TRBV30	.	TRBJ2-7	few	TGTGCCTGGAGTGATTCCGGGACTGTACTGGGTTTCTACGAGCAGTACTTC	CAWSDSGTVLGFYEQYF
TRBV4-1	.	TRBJ1-1	few	TGCGCCAGCAGCCAATTGGGGACGGGGAACACTGAAGCTTTCTTT	CASSQLGTGNTEAFF
TRBV12-3/TRBV12-4	.	TRBJ2-7	many	TGTGCCAGCAGCAGCCCCGTGGGTGAGCAGTACTTC	CASSSPVGEQYF
TRBV7-2	TRBD2	TRBJ2-7	many	TGTGCCAGCAGCCCTCGAGCTTTGGGCGGGAGGGCCGTCTTTACCTACGAGCAGTACTTC	CASSPRALGGRAVFTYEQYF
TRBV30	.	TRBJ2-5	many	TGTGCCTGGGGGGGGAACCAAGAGACCCAGTACTTC	CAWGGNQETQYF
TRBV5-4	.	TRBJ2-3	few	TGTGCCAGCAGCTTGGACCAGAGACTAGGGTCTACGCAGTATTTT	CASSLDQRLGSTQYF
TRBV20-1	TRBD2	TRBJ2-7	many	TGCAGTGCTAGTGGGGGAGGGCTAGCGGGAGGATCAATGACCTACGAGCAGTACTTC	CSASGGGLAGGSMTYEQYF
TRBV29-1	.	TRBJ2-7	.	TGCAGCGTTGAAAAAGGAAACCCGACCTACGAGCAGTACTTC	CSVEKGNPTYEQYF
TRBV30	.	TRBJ2-2	few	TGTGCCTGGAGACTTAGGGTAGACACCGGGGAGCTGTTTTTT	CAWRLRVDTGELFF
TRBV2	TRBD1	TRBJ2-4	.	TGTGCCAGCGAGTGGGGACAGGGTATATCCAAAAACATTCAGTACTTC	CASEWGQGISKNIQYF
TRBV4-1	.	TRBJ1-1	.	TGCGCCAGCAGCCAAGGCAGCTCGTTGCCTTCAATGAACACTGAAGCTTTCTTT	CASSQGSSLPSMNTEAFF
TRBV13	.	TRBJ1-2	few	TGTGCCAGCAGCCGGAGGATGGAAACGTCTAACTATGGCTACACCTTC	CASSRRMETSNYGYTF
TRBV7-9	.	TRBJ1-6	.	TGTGCCAGCAGCTTGACCGGAGTTCCTTCACCCCTCCACTTT	CASSLTGVPSPLHF
TRBV28	TRBD2	TRBJ2-7	many	TGTGCCAGCAGTCCTGCCCCTGGTGTTAGCGGGAGCAACGAGCAGTACTTC	CASSPAPGVSGSNEQYF
TRBV20-1	.	TRBJ1-4	.	TGCAGTGTTCACACAAGCAATGAAAAACTGTTTTTT	CSVHTSNEKLFF
TRBV20-1	.	TRBJ2-1	many	TGCAGTGCTACCGACAGGATCGCCAATGAGCAGTTCTTC	CSATDRIANEQFF